Sequencing of this TCR beta chain was carried out in a study of tumor-infiltrating lymphocytes in oesophageal squamous cell carcinoma. This clonotype is medium-sized by share. One end of the junction is discordant with germline, which a read error may explain. Via MiXCR, TCRdb re-called the PCR reads, giving one row per CDR3 protein. This sample has 19,000 or so distinct CDR3 sequences; roughly two fifths occur once, and the top ten carry more than 30%. This clonotype was sampled from a male donor with esophageal squamous cell carcinoma. The material sequenced was esophageal tumor tissue.

The CDR3 region has the DNA TGTGCTAGCAGCTTATCAGGGGAAGAGACCCAGTACTTC. This encodes CASSLSGEETQYF. V gene TRBV7-6 combines with J gene TRBJ2-5, with D perhaps matching TRBD1 (6 bases). Germline-derived CDR1 and CDR2 are SGHVS and FNYEAQ. The CDR3 runs 13 residues.